The T cell receptor beta chain described here comes from a study of PD-1 blockade in classical Hodgkin lymphoma. Study in general: Patients were given intravenous nivolumab, 3 mg/kg, every 2 weeks.

In regard to this clone: What it binds is not known.

The assay was immunoSEQ multiplex PCR, and TCRdb's table has in-frame clones only and misses some. In the table there are tens of thousands of clones, roughly 92% of which are singletons. CDR3 length: 14 residues. Looked up from germline, CDR1 is SGHTA and CDR2 is FQGNSA. Deletions cut 5 bases from V and 3 bases from J, with 13 bases between. Study conclusions and caveats: There was a significant rise in CD4+ TCR diversity by C4D1, with no such rise for CD8+.

Time point: cycle 4 day 1 (C4D1), after around six weeks of nivolumab. Every single patient, without exception, relapsed after autologous stem cell transplantation, and brentuximab vedotin exposure varied. Material: peripheral blood mononuclear cells (PBMCs), obtained before the fourth cycle of nivolumab. The rearrangement links TRBV7-2 to TRBJ2-5; D is ambiguous. This TCR came from a human donor with classical Hodgkin lymphoma. The CDR3 DNA reads as TGTGCCAGCAGCCCGGGTGTTCCGGAAGAGACCCAGTACTTC. Translating gives CASSPGVPEETQYF.